These T cell receptor beta chains were read from a single sample in a study of CD8+CD57+ T cells in acquired aplastic anemia. Each CDR3 protein gets one entry after TCRdb re-called the reads with MiXCR. The sample yields about 160,000 distinct CDR3 sequences, approximately 40% seen once. Sequencing used sorted CD4+, CD8+, or CD8+CD57+ T cells (not recorded which) from PBMCs. These receptors all stem from a human donor in good health. The CDR3 runs from the conserved cysteine through the conserved F or W. The order of the fields is CDR3 DNA, CDR3 protein, V gene, clone size, D gene, J gene. D genes are given only for firm matches. Rows may omit the clone size; those that give it use once, few, many or a size class.

DNA: TGTGCCAGCAGCGAATCTAGCGGGAGATGGTACGAGCAGTACTTC; CDR3: CASSESSGRWYEQYF; V: TRBV5-5; size: NA; D: TRBD2; J: TRBJ2-7
DNA: TGTGCCACACGGGAGCGGGCCAATGAGCAGTTCTTC; CDR3: CATRERANEQFF; V: TRBV15; size: NA; D: NA; J: TRBJ2-1
DNA: TGTGCCAGCAGCGTAGCTGCGACAGATCACGAGCAGTACTTC; CDR3: CASSVAATDHEQYF; V: TRBV9; size: many; D: NA; J: TRBJ2-7
DNA: TGTGCCACCTACTCTGGAAACACCATATATTTT; CDR3: CATYSGNTIYF; V: TRBV19; size: NA; D: NA; J: TRBJ1-3
DNA: TGTGCCACCAGTCTACAGGGGTTGGGGGAGCTGTTTTTT; CDR3: CATSLQGLGELFF; V: TRBV24-1; size: NA; D: TRBD1; J: TRBJ2-2
DNA: TGTGCCAGCAGTCCTGGGTTCGGTGAAGCTTTCTTT; CDR3: CASSPGFGEAFF; V: TRBV7-8; size: NA; D: NA; J: TRBJ1-1
DNA: TGCGCCACCCTGAGGGGGAACGGCTATGGCTACACCTTC; CDR3: CATLRGNGYGYTF; V: TRBV10-2; size: once; D: NA; J: TRBJ1-2
DNA: TGCAGTGCTAGTGACCGACTAGCGGGGGGCACAGAGACCCAGTACTTC; CDR3: CSASDRLAGGTETQYF; V: TRBV20-1; size: many; D: TRBD2; J: TRBJ2-5
DNA: TGCAGCGTGACGGGACAGAACCCCTACGAGCAGTACTTC; CDR3: CSVTGQNPYEQYF; V: TRBV29-1; size: NA; D: TRBD1; J: TRBJ2-7
DNA: TGTGCCAGCAAGAGGGACAATAATCAGCCCCAGCATTTT; CDR3: CASKRDNNQPQHF; V: TRBV2; size: few; D: NA; J: TRBJ1-5
DNA: TGCGCCAGCAGCAGGGGGACTGCCTCTTCTAGCACAGATACGCAGTATTTT; CDR3: CASSRGTASSSTDTQYF; V: TRBV5-1; size: many; D: NA; J: TRBJ2-3
DNA: TGTGCCAGCAGCGCGGGGGACAAATACTACGAGCAGTACTTC; CDR3: CASSAGDKYYEQYF; V: TRBV9; size: many; D: NA; J: TRBJ2-7
DNA: TGTGCCAGCAGTCCAGAGAGTATCAAGAGAACCCAGTACTTC; CDR3: CASSPESIKRTQYF; V: TRBV2; size: many; D: NA; J: TRBJ2-5
DNA: TGTGCCAGCAGTCAGGACAGGGGCGGGGGCTACACCTTC; CDR3: CASSQDRGGGYTF; V: TRBV7-9; size: NA; D: TRBD1; J: TRBJ1-2
DNA: TGTGCCAGCAGACTCGCGCCGGGACAGGGGGCTTACGAGCAGTACTTC; CDR3: CASRLAPGQGAYEQYF; V: TRBV6-1; size: many; D: TRBD1; J: TRBJ2-7
DNA: TGTGCCAGCAGGAGAGTTTTTTATCCGGGACAGGGTATGGGCACTGAAGCTTTCTTT; CDR3: CASRRVFYPGQGMGTEAFF; V: TRBV7-2; size: NA; D: TRBD1; J: TRBJ1-1
DNA: TGTGCTATCAGGGAAAACTATGGCTACACCTTC; CDR3: CAIRENYGYTF; V: TRBV25-1; size: NA; D: NA; J: TRBJ1-2
DNA: TGCAGTGCTAGGGGACTAGCTAGCACAGATACGCAGTATTTT; CDR3: CSARGLASTDTQYF; V: TRBV20-1; size: NA; D: TRBD2; J: TRBJ2-3
DNA: TGTGCCAGCAGTGCGGGGGCCGGCACAGATACGCAGTATTTT; CDR3: CASSAGAGTDTQYF; V: TRBV6-1; size: few; D: NA; J: TRBJ2-3
DNA: TGCGCCAGCAGCTTGGTGGGGCAGCTTCTCAAAAACTACGAGCAGTACTTC; CDR3: CASSLVGQLLKNYEQYF; V: TRBV5-1; size: NA; D: NA; J: TRBJ2-7
DNA: TGTGCCAGCAGCTTAATCCAGGGTCGAGGCTACACCTTC; CDR3: CASSLIQGRGYTF; V: TRBV7-8; size: many; D: NA; J: TRBJ1-2
DNA: TGTGCCATCAGTGAGTCGACAGGGGGCTCCTATAATTCACCCCTCCACTTT; CDR3: CAISESTGGSYNSPLHF; V: TRBV10-3; size: NA; D: TRBD1; J: TRBJ1-6
DNA: TGCAGCGTTGAGACCCCTAACTCCTACGAGCAGTACTTC; CDR3: CSVETPNSYEQYF; V: TRBV29-1; size: NA; D: NA; J: TRBJ2-7
DNA: TGTGCCAGCAGCTTAGAGGTGACAGACTATGGCTACACCTTC; CDR3: CASSLEVTDYGYTF; V: TRBV7-9; size: many; D: NA; J: TRBJ1-2
DNA: TGTGCCAGCAGCTTTGCGACTGTGTCCTACGAGCAGTACTTC; CDR3: CASSFATVSYEQYF; V: TRBV5-6; size: once; D: NA; J: TRBJ2-7
DNA: TGTGCCAGTAGGCCCGGAGTGGGAGCGGAGACCCAGTACTTC; CDR3: CASRPGVGAETQYF; V: TRBV19; size: many; D: NA; J: TRBJ2-5
DNA: TGTGCCAGCTCACCAACGGACAGGGATGAAGACACTGAAGCTTTCTTT; CDR3: CASSPTDRDEDTEAFF; V: TRBV18; size: once; D: TRBD1; J: TRBJ1-1
DNA: TGTGCCAGCAGTCCGGGACAGACACAAGAGACCCAGTACTTC; CDR3: CASSPGQTQETQYF; V: TRBV12-3/TRBV12-4; size: many; D: TRBD1; J: TRBJ2-5
DNA: TGCAGTGCTGGGGCGGCGGCTCACTATGGCTACACCTTC; CDR3: CSAGAAAHYGYTF; V: TRBV20-1; size: few; D: NA; J: TRBJ1-2
DNA: TGTGCCAGCAGCTTTTCCCAAACAGATACGCAGTATTTT; CDR3: CASSFSQTDTQYF; V: TRBV7-9; size: NA; D: NA; J: TRBJ2-3
DNA: TGTGCCAGCAGACAACTCCGAGATGGCTACACCTTC; CDR3: CASRQLRDGYTF; V: TRBV12-3/TRBV12-4; size: many; D: NA; J: TRBJ1-2
DNA: TGCAGTGTGGACAGCTCCGTCTATAGCAATCAGCCCCAGCATTTT; CDR3: CSVDSSVYSNQPQHF; V: TRBV20-1; size: many; D: NA; J: TRBJ1-5
DNA: TGCAGCGTCGAGTCTCCATCGAGCTCCTACAATGAGCAGTTCTTC; CDR3: CSVESPSSSYNEQFF; V: TRBV29-1; size: few; D: NA; J: TRBJ2-1
DNA: TGTGCCAGCAGTGAGCCCGGGACAGGACGTAACACTGAAGCTTTCTTT; CDR3: CASSEPGTGRNTEAFF; V: TRBV12-3/TRBV12-4; size: many; D: TRBD1; J: TRBJ1-1
DNA: TGTGCCAGCAGTGGGGGGGGGTACAGGGAGTTGACAGATACGCAGTATTTT; CDR3: CASSGGGYRELTDTQYF; V: TRBV6-1; size: NA; D: NA; J: TRBJ2-3
DNA: TGTGCCAGCAGCGTAGGGGGACTAGCGGGACTCTACGAGCAGTACTTC; CDR3: CASSVGGLAGLYEQYF; V: TRBV9; size: many; D: TRBD2; J: TRBJ2-7
DNA: TGTGCCAGCAGCTTAGGTTTTGGGGGAGAAGCTTTCTTT; CDR3: CASSLGFGGEAFF; V: TRBV7-3; size: many; D: NA; J: TRBJ1-1
DNA: TGCAGTGCTAGAGCTTCCCCCGGGGGTGTTCCAAGAGACCCCCAGACCCAGTACTTC; CDR3: CSARASPGGVPRDPQTQYF; V: TRBV20-1; size: many; D: NA; J: TRBJ2-5
DNA: TGTGCCAGCACCCTGACTAGCGGACCTTACAATGAGCAGTTCTTC; CDR3: CASTLTSGPYNEQFF; V: TRBV7-9; size: many; D: TRBD2; J: TRBJ2-1
DNA: TGTGCCAGCAACGGCAGGGGAAATGAAAAACTGTTTTTT; CDR3: CASNGRGNEKLFF; V: TRBV2; size: NA; D: NA; J: TRBJ1-4
DNA: TGTGCCAGCAGCTCCGGGGGCGGCAGCAATCAGCCCCAGCATTTT; CDR3: CASSSGGGSNQPQHF; V: TRBV7-2; size: many; D: NA; J: TRBJ1-5
DNA: TGTGCCAGCAGCTGGGAGGGGTCATCTACGATAGAAGCTTTCTTT; CDR3: CASSWEGSSTIEAFF; V: TRBV11-2; size: many; D: NA; J: TRBJ1-1
DNA: TGTGCCAGCAGCTTAGCGGCGGTAGGGCAGCCCCAGCATTTT; CDR3: CASSLAAVGQPQHF; V: TRBV7-2; size: many; D: NA; J: TRBJ1-5
DNA: TGTGCCAGCAGTGGCGCCGGGGGGGTTTACGAGCAGTACTTC; CDR3: CASSGAGGVYEQYF; V: TRBV25-1; size: NA; D: TRBD2; J: TRBJ2-7
DNA: TGCAGCGGGGACTACAATGAGCAGTTCTTC; CDR3: CSGDYNEQFF; V: TRBV29-1; size: NA; D: NA; J: TRBJ2-1
DNA: TGCAGTGCTAGAGGGACAGGGACTGAAGCTTTCTTT; CDR3: CSARGTGTEAFF; V: TRBV20-1; size: NA; D: TRBD1; J: TRBJ1-1
DNA: TGTGCCAGCAGTGGAGTTGGACTTTTCTCCTACGAGCAGTACTTC; CDR3: CASSGVGLFSYEQYF; V: TRBV25-1; size: few; D: NA; J: TRBJ2-7
DNA: TGTGCCAGCAGCGGGACAGGTGTAGATACGCAGTATTTT; CDR3: CASSGTGVDTQYF; V: TRBV7-9; size: NA; D: TRBD1; J: TRBJ2-3
DNA: TGTGCCAGCAGCGTATACGGGGGAACAGATACGCAGTATTTT; CDR3: CASSVYGGTDTQYF; V: TRBV9; size: NA; D: NA; J: TRBJ2-3
DNA: TGTGCCACCAGCAGCCAAGATCTGACAGGGGGGTCCTACAATGAGCAGTTCTTC; CDR3: CATSSQDLTGGSYNEQFF; V: TRBV15; size: NA; D: TRBD1; J: TRBJ2-1
DNA: TGTGCCAGCAGCGCCCCGGAGGGGTTGGGTGGCTACACCTTC; CDR3: CASSAPEGLGGYTF; V: TRBV25-1; size: NA; D: NA; J: TRBJ1-2
DNA: TGTGCCAGCAGCCAACAACTGAGCACTGATGAAGCTTTCTTT; CDR3: CASSQQLSTDEAFF; V: TRBV3-1; size: NA; D: NA; J: TRBJ1-1
DNA: TGTGCCACCAGTGACCCCAAATTAGCGGGGGCTGGCGAGCAGTTCTTC; CDR3: CATSDPKLAGAGEQFF; V: TRBV24-1; size: NA; D: TRBD2; J: TRBJ2-1
DNA: TGTGCCACCAGCATTGTAGGGAACCAAGAGACCCAGTACTTC; CDR3: CATSIVGNQETQYF; V: TRBV15; size: NA; D: NA; J: TRBJ2-5
DNA: TGTGCCAGTTCTAACCCCCTCCGGCTAGGCGCCGATACGCAGTATTTT; CDR3: CASSNPLRLGADTQYF; V: TRBV19; size: many; D: NA; J: TRBJ2-3
DNA: TGTGCCAGCAGGCACGCAGGGGGGAATGAGCAGTTCTTC; CDR3: CASRHAGGNEQFF; V: TRBV6-4; size: once; D: NA; J: TRBJ2-1
DNA: TGTGCCAGTAAGCCACAGGGAAACACCATATATTTT; CDR3: CASKPQGNTIYF; V: TRBV19; size: many; D: NA; J: TRBJ1-3
DNA: TGTGCCAGCAGCTCATACCAGGGGGCTGATTTGGGCTACACCTTC; CDR3: CASSSYQGADLGYTF; V: TRBV7-9; size: many; D: TRBD1; J: TRBJ1-2
DNA: TGCAGTGCTGGGGGGGGGTACAAGAGCGGGGAGCTGTTTTTT; CDR3: CSAGGGYKSGELFF; V: TRBV20-1; size: NA; D: TRBD2; J: TRBJ2-2